The 30 T cell receptor beta chains below all came from one sample that was sequenced in a study of response to subunit inactivated influenza vaccine. Each CDR3 protein is one row after TCRdb ran MiXCR on the RT-PCR reads. This sample carries 500,000 to 550,000 distinct CDR3 sequences, less than 10% of them seen once, and the ten largest clones take 13%. The source was PBMCs from blood, collected about 23 months after vaccination. The receptor set was obtained from a man between 50 and 70 years old who received an inactivated influenza vaccine.

As concerns this clonotype: The junction and the germline gene differ at one end; a read error may be behind it. This chain connects TRBV12-3 or TRBV12-4 to TRBJ1-2, with TRBD1 as a possible D gene (6 bases). The CDR3 runs 14 residues. The CDR3 coding sequence is TGTACCAGCAGTTTAGTGGGGGGCAACTATGGCTACACCTTC. Encoded protein: CTSSLVGGNYGYTF.

The chain employs TRBV5-1 and TRBJ2-5; D remains ambiguous. The CDR3 sequence is 13 residues long. The germline V and J ends were trimmed by 4 bases and 7 bases, with 14 bases remaining between them. From germline, CDR1 is SGHRS and CDR2 YFSETQ. Here the CDR3 DNA reads TGCGCCAGCAGCGAGGCCGACGCTGGGACCCAGTACTTC. Translated, it gives CASSEADAGTQYF.

The genes are TRBV10-3 and TRBJ2-7, with 13 nucleotides matching TRBD2. This CDR3 has 15 amino acids. From germline, CDR1 is ENHRY and CDR2 SYGVKD. V shed 8 bases and J 3 bases; nucleotides not matched to a gene: 7. The chain's CDR3 is CAIGTTSGGIYEQYF. The DNA for the CDR3 is TGTGCCATCGGGACGACTAGCGGGGGGATCTACGAGCAGTACTTC.

This clonotype was detected ten times or more. The genes are TRBV20-1 and TRBJ2-2; TRBD1 aligns across 8 bases. Germline CDR1 DFQATT, CDR2 SNEGSKA (reference sequence). V shed 2 bases, J shed 6 bases, and the junction held 2 bases outside the gene matches. CDR3 length: 13 residues. CDR3 nucleotides: TGCAGTGCTAGACCAGGGGGCTCCGGGGAGCTGTTTTTT. Protein: CSARPGGSGELFF.

There are many counts of this clonotype. CDR3 in DNA: TGCAGTGCTGCTCTAGCGGGCTACACAGATACGCAGTATTTT. It is translated as CSAALAGYTDTQYF. This rearrangement joins TRBV20-1 to TRBJ2-3; 8 bases line up with TRBD2. Germline CDR1 and CDR2: DFQATT and SNEGSKA (reference sequence). This CDR3 has 14 amino acids. J lost 2 bases, V lost 5 bases, and 6 bases had no gene match.

The chain links TRBV29-1 to TRBJ2-1; D remains ambiguous. V shed 4 bases and J shed 0 bases, with 7 bases lying between them. This CDR3 comprises 13 residues. CDR1 and CDR2 from the germline V gene are SQVTM and ANQGSEA. The CDR3 coding sequence is TGCAGCGTTGGGCGGTTCTCCTACAATGAGCAGTTCTTC. It yields the protein CSVGRFSYNEQFF.

This clonotype was seen only a few times. The chain carries TRBV18 and TRBJ2-4; possible D gene TRBD1, 6 bases. Trimming cost V 3 bases and J 0 bases, with 12 bases left between them. The V gene's germline CDR1 is KGHSH and CDR2 LQKENI. This CDR3 spans 16 amino acids. CDR3 sequence reads: CASSPPGTLAKNIQYF. CDR3 nucleotide sequence: TGTGCCAGCTCACCTCCGGGGACACTAGCCAAAAACATTCAGTACTTC. Based on the CDR3 plus reference TRBV18 and TRBJ2-4, the full variable domain is NAGVMQNPRHLVRRRGQEARLRCSPMKGHSHVYWYRQLPEEGLKFMVYLQKENIIDESGMPKERFSAEFPKEGPSILRIQQVVRGDSAAYFCASSPPGTLAKNIQYFGAGTRLSVL.

This clonotype was detected a few times. The chain employs TRBV29-1 and TRBJ2-7; no firm D call. The CDR3 totals 12 residues. Trimming left V 3 bases short and J 3 bases short, with 9 bases between. Germline lookup yields CDR1 SQVTM and CDR2 ANQGSEA. CDR3 coding DNA: TGCAGCGTTGATGTACCGGGCTACGAGCAGTACTTC. The encoded protein is CSVDVPGYEQYF.

The chain couples TRBV20-1 to TRBJ2-7, with TRBD1 identical over 7 bases. V shed 5 bases and J 1 base; nucleotides not matched to a gene: 8. Germline loops: CDR1 DFQATT, CDR2 SNEGSKA (reference sequence). CDR3 length: 14 amino acids. The CDR3 loop is CSAGTTDRSYEQYF. Written as DNA, the CDR3 is TGCAGTGCTGGAACGACGGACAGGTCCTACGAGCAGTACTTC.

In this sample, this clonotype turned up a few times. The chain is built from TRBV20-1 and TRBJ2-5; D gene unclear. Trimming pared 1 base from V and 5 bases from J, leaving 11 bases between. Germline V gene lookup returns CDR1 DFQATT and CDR2 SNEGSKA (reference sequence). CDR3 length: 13 residues. The CDR3 bases are TGCAGTGCTAGAGTTGACACATCGGAGACCCAGTACTTC. As protein: CSARVDTSETQYF.

At least ten counts were recorded for this clonotype. The rearrangement uses TRBV14 and TRBJ2-1; D ambiguous. CDR3 length: 12 amino acids. CDR1 SGHDN and CDR2 FVKESK come from the germline V gene. Trimming cost V 3 bases and J 4 bases, with 4 bases left between them. CDR3 sequence reads: CASSHPYNEQFF. The CDR3 DNA reads as TGTGCCAGCAGCCATCCGTACAATGAGCAGTTCTTC.

A few counts support this clonotype. The chain couples TRBV6-1 to TRBJ2-7, with 10 bases identical to TRBD1. The CDR3 runs to 14 residues. Per the germline V gene, CDR1 is MNHNS and CDR2 is SASEGT. Losses at the gene ends were 7 bases for V and 2 bases for J; bases not matched to a gene: 5. Here the CDR3 reads CASKRGQGTYEQYF. The CDR3 region has the DNA TGTGCCAGCAAAAGGGGACAGGGGACCTACGAGCAGTACTTC.

Of note for this clonotype: At one end the junction does not follow the germline gene, possibly because of a read error. The rearrangement uses TRBV3-1 and TRBJ2-5; D may be TRBD2 (6 bases). This CDR3 is built from 13 residues. Per germline, CDR1 LGHDT and CDR2 YNNKEL (reference sequence). CDR3 residues: CASRSGVRETRYF. The CDR3 DNA sequence: TGTGCCAGCAGATCGGGAGTGAGAGAGACCCGGTACTTC.

In this sample, this clonotype turned up a few times. This rearrangement joins TRBV19 to TRBJ2-7, with no clear D. V was pared by 3 bases and J by 0 bases, with 6 bases between. The CDR3 sequence is 13 residues long. The germline V gene encodes CDR1 LNHDA and CDR2 SQIVND (reference sequence). The CDR3 DNA reads as TGTGCCAGTAGTATCTTTGTCTCCTACGAGCAGTACTTC. Its protein is CASSIFVSYEQYF. The full variable domain, completed using reference TRBV19 and TRBJ2-7, is DGGITQSPKYLFRKEGQNVTLSCEQNLNHDAMYWYRQDPGQGLRLIYYSQIVNDFQKGDIAEGYSVSREKKESFPLTVTSAQKNPTAFYLCASSIFVSYEQYFGPGTRLTVT.

This clonotype showed up many times. V gene TRBV20-1 combines with J gene TRBJ2-1; 7 bases are a match to TRBD2. V lost 4 bases and J lost 0; bases outside the gene matches: 9. Germline V CDR1 and CDR2: DFQATT, SNEGSKA (reference sequence). The CDR3 consists of 16 residues. The CDR3 region is CSANPGLLSSYNEQFF. The CDR3 DNA reads TGCAGTGCTAATCCGGGACTATTAAGCTCCTACAATGAGCAGTTCTTC.

This clonotype showed up many times. The chain has TRBV11-2 and TRBJ2-1, with D possibly TRBD2 on 5 matching bases. Per the germline V gene, CDR1 is SGHAT and CDR2 is FQNNGV. The V end was cut by 3 bases, the J end by 6 bases, with 15 bases between. The CDR3 runs to 15 residues. The DNA of the CDR3 is TGTGCCAGCAGCTTGTTTAGCGCCAGCGGCAATGAGCAGTTCTTC. Its protein product is CASSLFSASGNEQFF.

CDR3 in DNA: TGTGCCAGCAGTCCCCCCGCGTTGGTTGAGCAGTTCTTC. Encoded protein: CASSPPALVEQFF. The V gene is TRBV28, the J gene TRBJ2-1, with no clear D. The CDR3 is made up of 13 amino acids. Trimming cost V 5 bases and J 9 bases, with 14 bases left between them. CDR1 is MDHEN and CDR2 is SYDVKM in the germline V gene.

This clonotype showed up just a few times. The chain employs TRBV4-2 and TRBJ2-2; perhaps TRBD2 as D (7 bases). The CDR3 sequence is 16 residues long. Deletions cut 0 bases from V and 3 bases from J, with 11 bases between. Looked up from germline, CDR1 is LGHNA and CDR2 is YNFKEQ. The CDR3 loop is CASSQEGGGDTGELFF. CDR3 nucleotide sequence: TGTGCCAGCAGCCAAGAAGGGGGGGGAGACACCGGGGAGCTGTTTTTT.

This clonotype came up many times. Written as DNA, the CDR3 is TGTGCCAGCAGCTCGAGGACAGAGAACACCGGGGAGCTGTTTTTT. Translation gives CASSSRTENTGELFF. This chain joins TRBV11-3 and TRBJ2-2; TRBD1 is a possible D gene (6 bases). The V and J ends lost 4 bases and 1 base respectively, with 10 bases between them. The CDR3 consists of 15 residues. Per the germline V gene, CDR1 is SGHNT and CDR2 is YENEEA. The entire variable domain, with the rest obtained from reference TRBV11-3 and TRBJ2-2, is as follows: EAGVVQSPRYKIIEKKQPVAFWCNPISGHNTLYWYLQNLGQGPELLIRYENEEAVDDSQLPKDRFSAERLKGVDSTLKIQPAELGDSAVYLCASSSRTENTGELFFGEGSRLTVL.

In this sample, this clonotype turned up many times. CDR3 nucleotides: TGTGCCAGCCAAACTAGCATCAATGAGCAGTTCTTC. Protein product: CASQTSINEQFF. The rearrangement links TRBV25-1 to TRBJ2-1, with a weak D call TRBD2 (6 bases). Germline assignment: CDR1 MGHDK and CDR2 SYGVNS. The CDR3 spans 12 residues. V gave up 8 bases and J gave up 6 bases, with 11 bases separating them. The variable domain in full, with the rest retrieved from reference TRBV25-1 and TRBJ2-1, is EADIYQTPRYLVIGTGKKITLECSQTMGHDKMYWYQQDPGMELHLIHYSYGVNSTEKGDLSSESTVSRIRTEHFPLTLESARPSHTSQYLCASQTSINEQFFGPGTRLTVL.

This clonotype was detected a few times. The chain carries TRBV7-9 and TRBJ1-3; D call uncertain. Trimming removed 3 bases at V and 2 bases at J, with 5 bases between. CDR1 and CDR2 (germline): SEHNR, FQNEAQ (reference sequence). The CDR3 has 13 residues. In nucleotides, the CDR3 is TGTGCCAGCAGCTTCACGGCTGGAAACACCATATATTTT. It yields the protein CASSFTAGNTIYF.

J is TRBJ1-1 and V is TRBV18; D ambiguous. V was trimmed by 6 bases and J by 5 bases, leaving 10 bases between them. In germline, CDR1 is KGHSH, CDR2 LQKENI. The CDR3 length is 12 residues. The CDR3 region has the DNA TGTGCCAGCTCCCCTGGCGTTACTGAAGCTTTCTTT. It is translated as CASSPGVTEAFF.

This sequence joins TRBV5-1 and TRBJ2-5; TRBD2 matches at 9 bases. V shed 4 bases, J shed 5 bases, and the junction held 9 bases outside the gene matches. CDR1 and CDR2 from the germline V gene are SGHRS and YFSETQ. The CDR3 contains 15 residues. CDR3 sequence: CASSIQTSGRETQYF. In DNA form, the CDR3 reads TGCGCCAGCAGCATACAGACTAGCGGTCGCGAGACCCAGTACTTC.

This clonotype was detected a few times. This chain joins TRBV28 and TRBJ2-5; 8 bases fit TRBD2. Trimming cost V 2 bases and J 6 bases; bases outside gene matches: 20. Looked up from germline, CDR1 is MDHEN and CDR2 is SYDVKM. The CDR3 totals 19 residues. The CDR3: CASSLRISGAFVLMKTQYF. Here the CDR3 DNA reads TGTGCCAGCAGTTTACGGATTAGCGGGGCTTTCGTATTGATGAAGACCCAGTACTTC.

In this sample, this clonotype turned up many times. The chain links TRBV9 to TRBJ2-3; 13 nucleotides match TRBD2. The germline V gene encodes CDR1 SGDLS and CDR2 YYNGEE. Unmatched junction bases numbered 1, after V lost 0 bases and J lost 0 bases. The CDR3 totals 17 residues. Here the CDR3 reads CASSVGGLAGSTDTQYF. The CDR3 coding sequence is TGTGCCAGCAGCGTAGGGGGACTAGCGGGAAGCACAGATACGCAGTATTTT.

This clonotype was observed a few times. This chain links TRBV5-1 with TRBJ2-1; D perhaps matches TRBD2 (5 bases). The CDR3 has 15 amino acids. The V and J ends lost 1 base and 6 bases respectively, with 14 bases between them. Per the germline V gene, CDR1 is SGHRS and CDR2 is YFSETQ. CDR3 nucleotides: TGCGCCAGCAGCTTGATGGGAGAGGGCGGCAATGAGCAGTTCTTC. It specifies CASSLMGEGGNEQFF.

This clonotype was observed a handful of times. The V call is TRBV5-1, the J call TRBJ2-1; 10 nucleotides match TRBD1. With 4 bases clipped from V and 7 bases from J, the junction kept 5 bases outside the gene matches. The germline V gene has CDR1 SGHRS and CDR2 YFSETQ. The CDR3 contains 14 residues. CDR3 in amino acids: CASSPGQGRNEQFF. The CDR3 DNA is TGCGCCAGCAGCCCGGGACAGGGGCGGAATGAGCAGTTCTTC.

The CDR3 here is CAISESGSGHYGYTF. The CDR3 region has the DNA TGTGCCATCAGTGAGTCCGGCTCCGGCCACTATGGCTACACCTTC. This chain uses TRBV10-3 with TRBJ1-2; D call uncertain. The CDR3 is 15 amino acids. Germline V gene data show CDR1 as ENHRY and CDR2 as SYGVKD. Between the trimmed V and J ends, which lost 0 bases and 3 bases, there was a span of 11 bases.

This clonotype was recorded a few times. The CDR3 loop is CASSQLGTLKVTDTQYF. The CDR3 region has the DNA TGCGCCAGCAGCCAACTCGGGACTCTTAAAGTCACAGATACGCAGTATTTT. The chain combines TRBV4-1 with TRBJ2-3, with D maybe TRBD2 (6 bases). Germline V gene data show CDR1 as MGHRA and CDR2 as YSYEKL. The CDR3 length is 17 residues. The germline V and J ends were trimmed by 2 bases and 2 bases, with 17 bases remaining between them.

The chain links TRBV28 to TRBJ2-7, with TRBD1 matching 11 bases. The CDR3 runs to 14 residues. CDR1 and CDR2 (germline): MDHEN, SYDVKM. Trimming at V came to 10 bases and at J to 6 bases, leaving 11 bases not matched to a gene. The CDR3 nucleotides are TGTGCCATCCACCAAACCGGGACAGGGGGCGAGCAGTACTTC. It codes for CAIHQTGTGGEQYF.